These 2 T cell receptor beta chains came from one sample sequenced in a study of post-analysis software for immune sequencing data. The study's findings and limits: Roughly five TRBV segments, including TRBV5-6, TRBV5-1 and TRBV20-1, were more frequent in patients than controls.

Their antigen targets remain unknown. TCR beta libraries were prepared from cDNA with unique molecular identifiers. One entry per CDR3 protein, called by TCRdb with MiXCR from the PCR reads. This table holds about 820,000 distinct CDR3 sequences, around 50% found once. The sample comprised blood. The receptors stem from a girl aged 5-17 years with multiple sclerosis.

The J gene is TRBJ1-2, the V gene TRBV29-1; 8 bases line up with TRBD1. The germline CDR1 and CDR2 sequences are SQVTM and ANQGSEA. This CDR3 contains 14 residues. V trimming: 0 bases; J trimming: 4 bases; junction bases outside the gene matches: 4. Here the CDR3 reads CSVEDRGRVYGYTF. CDR3 DNA sequence: TGCAGCGTTGAAGACAGGGGGCGCGTCTATGGCTACACCTTC.

The V and J genes are TRBV4-1 and TRBJ2-3; the D call may be TRBD1 or TRBD2 (5 bases each). The V and J ends lost 4 bases and 4 bases respectively, with 21 bases between them. The CDR3 spans 17 residues. The germline V gene has CDR1 MGHRA and CDR2 YSYEKL. DNA of the CDR3: TGCGCCAGCAGCCGTACTGGGGACGCAGGACCGGCAGATACGCAGTATTTT. Protein sequence: CASSRTGDAGPADTQYF.